This T cell receptor beta chain derives from a study of T cells in Graves' hyperthyroidism and ophthalmopathy. General study results and limits: Ophthalmopathy and stable hyperthyroidism were separated by a 13 V-J model.

The PBMCs were sourced from fresh peripheral blood (about 9.6 ml). This clonotype was recorded a few times. Antigen: not known. Trimming left V 8 bases short and J 4 bases short, with 10 bases between. Germline V gene sequence: CDR1 SGHVS, CDR2 FQNEAQ. There are 12 residues in the CDR3. It was RNA transcripts that yielded the amplified TCR beta CDR3 regions. HTBI primers drove first-round RT-PCR of the TCR CDR3. TCRdb processed the multiplex PCR reads anew with MiXCR; each CDR3 protein has one entry. Of a few hundred thousand distinct CDR3 sequences in the sample, 22% were seen once. The sequence derives from a woman aged 70-85 years with Graves' ophthalmopathy. The rearrangement uses TRBV7-8 and TRBJ2-3; D possibly matches TRBD1 or TRBD2 (5 bases each). Sequencing used blood. CDR3 in DNA: TGTGCCAGCGCTGGGGGAGCAGATACGCAGTATTTT. Residues: CASAGGADTQYF.